Reported below is one T cell receptor beta chain. Its matching antigen is unknown. The record originates from a study of long-term antiretroviral therapy in people with HIV. Findings and limits, study-wide: Dating from about 2004 to 2017, the blood was possibly obtained under older ART regimens. Pre-ART clonal expansion yielded clones that dominated the repertoire at all time points. With ART, diversity went up but was still lower than in transplant donor controls.

At survey level, the immunoSEQ assay was run in its v3.0 version. Sequenced by immunoSEQ multiplex PCR; TCRdb stores in-frame clones only, minus some. The data hold around 27,000 clones, with about 91% observed a single time. V trimming: 3 bases; J trimming: 6 bases; junction bases outside the gene matches: 5. CDR3 length: 12 residues. Looked up from germline, CDR1 is GTSNPN and CDR2 is SVGIG (reference sequence). The input for sequencing was unsorted PBMCs, taken roughly 4.5 years after starting antiretroviral therapy. V and J are TRBV30 and TRBJ2-7; 7 bases are a match to TRBD1. This TCR was sampled from a man aged 30-40 years with HIV. The CDR3 bases are TGTGCCTGGAGCGGACAGGCCGGCGAGCAGTACTTC. This sequence encodes CAWSGQAGEQYF.